This T cell receptor beta chain derives from a study of T-cell memory formation after mild COVID-19. Background on the study: TCR clusters mostly belonged to single donors.

The authors produced TCR alpha and TCR beta cDNA libraries with sample barcodes and UMIs by 5'RACE using constant-segment primers. One entry per CDR3 protein, called by TCRdb with MiXCR from the 5' RACE reads. Among about 430,000 distinct CDR3 sequences listed, roughly 18% were seen once. This clonotype was observed a handful of times. CDR1 and CDR2 from the germline V gene are LNHNV and YYDKDF (reference sequence). The V gene lost 0 bases and the J gene lost 4 bases, with 9 bases spanning the gap. The CDR3 contains 15 residues. The genes are TRBV15 and TRBJ1-4; no definite D call. The sample comprised PBMCs or a T cell subset sorted from them (not recorded which). This TCR came from a man aged 18 to 29 who had mild COVID-19 (a few samples of this study predate the infection). Cell type and time point are not known. Here the CDR3 reads CATSREVRGNEKLFF. Here the CDR3 DNA reads TGTGCCACCAGCAGAGAAGTGCGAGGTAATGAAAAACTGTTTTTT.